This entry lists 3 T cell receptor beta chains sequenced from one sample in a study of CD8+ T cells in alopecia areata. cDNA reverse transcribed from extracted RNA served as the sequencing template. Sequencing was performed with immunoSEQ multiplex PCR; in TCRdb, only in-frame clones are kept and a portion is missing. Among 200,000 to 250,000 clones listed, more than 60% were seen once. Regarding treatment: oral pan-JAK inhibitor, 5-10 mg twice daily. Sequences were derived from CD4+ T cells sorted from blood, sampled at approximately week 42, from a patient treated with tofacitinib. These receptors originate from a human donor with alopecia areata.

This sequence joins TRBV30 and TRBJ2-6; no firm D call. V lost 2 bases, J lost 2 bases, and 7 bases lay in between. This CDR3 is 14 amino acids long. CDR1 is GTSNPN and CDR2 is SVGIG in the germline V gene (reference sequence). CDR3 nucleotide sequence: TGTGCCTGGAGTTGGGGTACTGGGGCCAACGTCCTGACTTTC. Translation: CAWSWGTGANVLTF.

The chain couples TRBV11-2 to TRBJ2-4, with D uncertain. CDR1 is SGHAT and CDR2 is FQNNGV in the germline V gene. The CDR3 runs 13 residues. The V end lost 4 bases, the J end lost 3 bases, and 7 bases lay between the germline ends. CDR3 protein: CASSSGDKNIQYF. DNA of the CDR3: TGTGCCAGCAGCTCTGGGGACAAAAACATTCAGTACTTC.

V and J are TRBV7-8 and TRBJ2-7, with a tentative D call TRBD1 (5 bases). V dropped 5 bases and J dropped 1 base, with 9 bases sitting between them. Germline values: CDR1 SGHVS, CDR2 FQNEAQ. The CDR3 runs to 13 residues. The CDR3 region has the DNA TGTGCCAGCAGCCATGGACATTCCTACGAGCAGTACTTC. Translation gives CASSHGHSYEQYF.